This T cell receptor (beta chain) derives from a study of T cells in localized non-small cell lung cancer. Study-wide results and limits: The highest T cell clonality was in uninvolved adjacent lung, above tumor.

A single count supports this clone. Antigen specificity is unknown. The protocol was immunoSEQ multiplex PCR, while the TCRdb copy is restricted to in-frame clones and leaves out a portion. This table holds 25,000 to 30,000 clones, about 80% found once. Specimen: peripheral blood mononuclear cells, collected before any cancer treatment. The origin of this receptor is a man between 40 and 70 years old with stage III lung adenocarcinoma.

The CDR3 sequence is CASSTATGNSGNTIYF. The CDR3 DNA reads as TGCGCCAGCAGCACTGCGACAGGCAACTCTGGAAACACCATATATTTT. The chain recombines TRBV5-1 with TRBJ1-3; D possibly corresponds to TRBD1 (6 bases). Germline lookup yields CDR1 SGHRS and CDR2 YFSETQ. The ends were cut back, 4 bases at V and 0 bases at J, with 14 bases in the middle. The CDR3 runs to 16 residues.